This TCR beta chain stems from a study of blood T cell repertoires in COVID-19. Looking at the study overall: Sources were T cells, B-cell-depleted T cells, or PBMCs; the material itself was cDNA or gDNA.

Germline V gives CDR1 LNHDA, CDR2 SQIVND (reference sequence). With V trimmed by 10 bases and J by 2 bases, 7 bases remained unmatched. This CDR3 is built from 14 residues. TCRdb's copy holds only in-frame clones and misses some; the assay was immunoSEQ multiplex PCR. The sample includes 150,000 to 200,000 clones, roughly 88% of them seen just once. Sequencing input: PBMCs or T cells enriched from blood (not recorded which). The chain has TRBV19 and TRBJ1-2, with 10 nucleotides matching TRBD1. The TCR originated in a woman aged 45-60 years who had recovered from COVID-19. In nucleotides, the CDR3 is TGTGCCACGAATCCGGGACAGGGGAACTATGGCTACACCTTC. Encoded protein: CATNPGQGNYGYTF. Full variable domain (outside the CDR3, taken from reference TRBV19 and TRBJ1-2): DGGITQSPKYLFRKEGQNVTLSCEQNLNHDAMYWYRQDPGQGLRLIYYSQIVNDFQKGDIAEGYSVSREKKESFPLTVTSAQKNPTAFYLCATNPGQGNYGYTFGSGTRLTVV.